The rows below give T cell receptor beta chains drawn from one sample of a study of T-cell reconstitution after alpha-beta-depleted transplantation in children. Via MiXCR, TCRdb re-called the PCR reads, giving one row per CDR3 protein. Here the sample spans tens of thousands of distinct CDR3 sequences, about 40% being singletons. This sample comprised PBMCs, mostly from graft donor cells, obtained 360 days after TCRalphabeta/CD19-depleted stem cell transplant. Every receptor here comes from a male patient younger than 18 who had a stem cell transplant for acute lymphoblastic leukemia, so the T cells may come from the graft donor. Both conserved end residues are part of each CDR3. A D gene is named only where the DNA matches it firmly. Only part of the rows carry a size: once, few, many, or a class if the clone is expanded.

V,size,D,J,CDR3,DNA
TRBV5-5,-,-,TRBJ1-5,CASSLWQTSNQPQHF,TGTGCCAGCAGCTTGTGGCAGACTAGCAATCAGCCCCAGCATTTT
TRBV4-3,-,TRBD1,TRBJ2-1,CASSQDSVGTGGYNEQFF,TGCGCCAGCAGCCAAGATTCAGTCGGGACAGGGGGCTACAATGAGCAGTTCTTC
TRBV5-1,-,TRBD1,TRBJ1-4,CASSPTGPWEKLFF,TGCGCCAGCAGCCCGACAGGGCCATGGGAAAAACTGTTTTTT
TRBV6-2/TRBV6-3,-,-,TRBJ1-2,CASSYHRRELYGYTF,TGTGCCAGCAGTTACCATCGCAGGGAACTCTATGGCTACACCTTC
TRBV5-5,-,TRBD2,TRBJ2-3,CASSSRPGLAGEVWTQYF,TGTGCCAGCAGCTCGCGACCGGGACTAGCGGGAGAGGTGTGGACGCAGTATTTT
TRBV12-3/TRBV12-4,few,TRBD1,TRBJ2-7,CASSRTGAGEQYF,TGTGCCAGCAGCCGGACAGGCGCTGGCGAGCAGTACTTC
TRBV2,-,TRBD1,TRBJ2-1,CASIFDRGGYEQFF,TGTGCCAGCATTTTCGACAGGGGGGGGTATGAGCAGTTCTTC
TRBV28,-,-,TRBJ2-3,CASKRDTDTQYF,TGTGCCAGCAAGAGGGACACAGATACGCAGTATTTT
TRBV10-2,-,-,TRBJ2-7,CASSESTPNEQYF,TGCGCCAGCAGTGAGTCGACCCCCAACGAGCAGTACTTC
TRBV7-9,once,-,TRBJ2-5,CASSLALRGAQETQYF,TGTGCCAGCAGCTTAGCGCTGAGGGGGGCCCAAGAGACCCAGTACTTC
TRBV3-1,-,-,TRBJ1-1,CASSQWGENTEAFF,TGTGCCAGCAGCCAATGGGGAGAAAACACTGAAGCTTTCTTT
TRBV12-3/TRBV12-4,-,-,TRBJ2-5,CASRRGASGQETQYF,TGTGCCAGCAGGAGGGGGGCTAGCGGCCAAGAGACCCAGTACTTC
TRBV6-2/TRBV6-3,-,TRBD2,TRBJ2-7,CASREKTSGRYEQYF,TGTGCCAGCAGAGAGAAGACTAGCGGCCGCTACGAGCAGTACTTC
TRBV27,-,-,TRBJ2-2,CASTPLGARTGELFF,TGTGCCAGCACTCCGTTAGGGGCGCGCACCGGGGAGCTGTTTTTT
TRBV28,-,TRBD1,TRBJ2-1,CASSLLGQGAYNEQFF,TGTGCCAGCAGTTTATTGGGACAGGGGGCCTACAATGAGCAGTTCTTC
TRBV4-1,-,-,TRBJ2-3,CASSQVPVSTDTQYF,TGCGCCAGCAGCCAAGTACCTGTTAGCACAGATACGCAGTATTTT
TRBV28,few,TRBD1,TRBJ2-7,CASSLTGTGSSYEQYF,TGTGCCAGCAGTTTAACAGGGACAGGGAGCTCCTACGAGCAGTACTTC
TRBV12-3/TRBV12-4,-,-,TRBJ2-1,CASNRGNEQFF,TGTGCCAGCAACCGGGGCAATGAGCAGTTCTTC
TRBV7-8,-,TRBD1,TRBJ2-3,CASQYSGGVADTQYF,TGTGCCAGCCAGTACTCAGGGGGCGTTGCAGATACGCAGTATTTT
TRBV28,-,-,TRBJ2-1,CASIHDGPWDEQFF,TGTGCCAGCATCCACGACGGGCCCTGGGATGAGCAGTTCTTC
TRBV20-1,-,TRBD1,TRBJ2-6,CSARVDRVPGANVLTF,TGCAGTGCTAGAGTTGACAGGGTCCCTGGGGCCAACGTCCTGACTTTC
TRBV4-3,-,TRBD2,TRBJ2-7,CASSQDRRTSGYEQYF,TGCGCCAGCAGCCAAGATCGAAGGACTAGCGGATACGAGCAGTACTTC
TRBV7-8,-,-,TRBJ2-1,CASSLRLGSNEQFF,TGTGCCAGCAGCTTAAGACTAGGGTCTAATGAGCAGTTCTTC
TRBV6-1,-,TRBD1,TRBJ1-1,CASTETGWDTEAFF,TGTGCCAGCACCGAGACAGGGTGGGACACTGAAGCTTTCTTT
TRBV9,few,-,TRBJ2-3,CASSAILVSSDRDTQYF,TGTGCCAGCAGCGCTATCTTGGTCAGTTCGGATAGAGATACGCAGTATTTT
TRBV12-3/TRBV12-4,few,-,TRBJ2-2,CASSSPDGRVTGELFF,TGTGCCAGCAGTTCTCCGGACGGGAGAGTCACCGGGGAGCTGTTTTTT
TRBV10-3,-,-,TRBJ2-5,CAASWEYQETQYF,TGTGCCGCCTCATGGGAGTACCAAGAGACCCAGTACTTC
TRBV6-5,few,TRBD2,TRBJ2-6,CASSYSPGGTSGANVLTF,TGTGCCAGCAGTTACTCTCCGGGGGGAACGTCTGGGGCCAACGTCCTGACTTTC
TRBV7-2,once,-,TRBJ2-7,CASSLDSGGAREQYF,TGTGCCAGCAGCTTAGATAGTGGGGGGGCAAGAGAGCAGTACTTC
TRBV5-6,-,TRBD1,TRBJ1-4,CASSARDRDEKLFF,TGTGCCAGCAGCGCCCGGGACAGGGATGAAAAACTGTTTTTT
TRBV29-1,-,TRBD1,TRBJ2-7,CSVEDPGQESSYEQYF,TGCAGCGTTGAAGATCCAGGACAGGAGAGCTCCTACGAGCAGTACTTC
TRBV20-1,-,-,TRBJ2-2,CSARDFGEDTGELFF,TGCAGTGCTAGAGATTTTGGGGAGGACACCGGGGAGCTGTTTTTT
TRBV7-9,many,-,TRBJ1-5,CASSLPGFAQPQHF,TGTGCCAGCAGCTTACCAGGTTTTGCCCAGCCCCAGCATTTT
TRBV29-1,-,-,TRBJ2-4,CSVEEGPKNIQYF,TGCAGCGTTGAAGAGGGACCCAAAAACATTCAGTACTTC
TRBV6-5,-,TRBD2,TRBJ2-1,CASSYSASGHNEQFF,TGTGCCAGCAGTTACTCGGCTAGCGGGCACAATGAGCAGTTCTTC
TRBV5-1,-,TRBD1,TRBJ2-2,CASSFTGDTGELFF,TGCGCCAGCAGCTTCACAGGGGACACCGGGGAGCTGTTTTTT
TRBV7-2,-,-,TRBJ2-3,CASSSLPGTDTDTQYF,TGTGCCAGCAGCTCGCTCCCCGGGACCGACACAGATACGCAGTATTTT
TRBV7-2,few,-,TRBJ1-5,CASSFRSDQPQHF,TGTGCCAGCAGCTTCCGATCTGATCAGCCCCAGCATTTT
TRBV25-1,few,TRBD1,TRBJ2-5,CASSGTGGALKETQYF,TGTGCCAGCAGTGGAACAGGGGGCGCGTTAAAAGAGACCCAGTACTTC
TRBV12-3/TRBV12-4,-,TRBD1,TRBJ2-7,CASSLRDRGPYEQYF,TGTGCCAGCAGTCTTAGAGACAGGGGTCCCTACGAGCAGTACTTC
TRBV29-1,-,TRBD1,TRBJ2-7,CSVQGGSSYEQYF,TGCAGCGTACAGGGGGGAAGCTCCTACGAGCAGTACTTC
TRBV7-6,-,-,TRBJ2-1,CASRDQDEQFF,TGTGCCAGCAGGGATCAGGATGAGCAGTTCTTC
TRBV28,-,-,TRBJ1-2,CASSSVSNYGYTF,TGTGCCAGCAGTTCCGTCAGTAACTATGGCTACACCTTC
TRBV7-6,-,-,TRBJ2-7,CASASSSGDPDEQYF,TGTGCCAGCGCGAGTTCCTCAGGGGATCCTGACGAGCAGTACTTC
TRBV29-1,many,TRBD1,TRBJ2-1,CSVRSTPGQAGEQFF,TGCAGCGTCCGTTCCACCCCGGGACAGGCGGGTGAGCAGTTCTTC
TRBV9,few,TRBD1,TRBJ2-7,CASSGSTADRGHEQYF,TGTGCCAGCAGCGGGTCGACCGCAGACAGGGGACACGAGCAGTACTTC
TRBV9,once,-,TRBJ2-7,CASSARDGGYEQYF,TGTGCCAGCAGCGCCCGGGACGGTGGCTACGAGCAGTACTTC
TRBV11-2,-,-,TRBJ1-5,CASSLVIGGEDQPQHF,TGTGCCAGCAGCTTAGTAATCGGTGGGGAGGATCAGCCCCAGCATTTT
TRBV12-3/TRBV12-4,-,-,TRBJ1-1,CASRIGGAEAFF,TGTGCCAGCAGGATAGGGGGGGCTGAAGCTTTCTTT
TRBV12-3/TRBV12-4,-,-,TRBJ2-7,CASSFSHEQYF,TGTGCCAGCAGTTTTTCACACGAGCAGTACTTC